This paragraph covers one TCR beta chain sequence. In germline, CDR1 is MNHEY, CDR2 SVGAGI. The CDR3 spans 13 residues. Trimming pared 2 bases from V and 10 bases from J, leaving 12 bases between. The sample comes from a study of OX40 agonist ivuxolimab in advanced cancers. Only in-frame clones appear in the TCRdb table, and some are missing; sequencing was by immunoSEQ multiplex PCR. Seen here are roughly 66,000 clones, 70% to 90% observed once, and the top ten hold roughly 1.3%. This sequence originates from an adult with an advanced solid tumor such as melanoma, head and neck, liver or kidney cancer. V and J are TRBV6-5 and TRBJ2-1, with D possibly being TRBD2 (5 bases). The material was CD4+ or CD8+ T cells sorted from blood, obtained in a trial of the OX40 agonist ivuxolimab. The CDR3 DNA follows: TGTGCCAGCAGTTACGGCCGGACTGCGGAGCAGTTCTTC. This gives the protein CASSYGRTAEQFF.